This T cell receptor beta chain was profiled in a study of CD8 T cells in Susac syndrome. CDR3 length: 13 amino acids. The germline V gene has CDR1 SGHDT and CDR2 YYEEEE. Deletions cut 1 base from V and 6 bases from J, with 10 bases between. cDNA came from around 0.5 to 1 ug RNA primed by random hexamers. A multiplex approach, immunoSEQ multiplex PCR, amplified TCR beta CDR3 across 54 Vbeta and 13 Jbeta. TCRdb recomputed calls from the immunoSEQ multiplex PCR reads with MiXCR, one row per CDR3 protein. The sample consists of some 200,000 distinct CDR3 sequences, 95% of them appearing once. The TCR was taken from a human donor with multiple sclerosis. The V call is TRBV5-6, the J call TRBJ1-2; tentative D call: TRBD1 (6 bases). The specimen was CD4+ T cells from PBMCs. Here the CDR3 reads CASSLTGMDGYTF. The CDR3 DNA reads TGTGCCAGCAGCTTGACAGGGATGGATGGCTACACCTTC.